This T cell receptor beta chain was recovered during a study of blood T cell repertoires in COVID-19. Clones were sequenced by immunoSEQ multiplex PCR, and TCRdb holds only the in-frame ones, with some missing. The data contain about 180,000 clones, about 83% of them singletons. Material: PBMCs or T cells enriched from blood (not recorded which). The TCR was taken from a woman under 40 who had recovered from COVID-19.

CDR3 in DNA: TGTGCCAGTAGTGTCACAGGGGGCTATGGAAACACCATATATTTT. Translated: CASSVTGGYGNTIYF. The chain links TRBV19 to TRBJ1-3, with 9 bases lining up with TRBD1. Germline values: CDR1 LNHDA, CDR2 SQIVND (reference sequence). V lost 5 bases and J lost 3; bases outside the gene matches: 5. The CDR3 is 15 amino acids.